Below are 22 T cell receptor beta chains sequenced from a single sample in a study of identical twins listed by TCRdb under 2016. The receptor library was made with 5' RACE. Sequenced using an Illumina HiSeq 2000. TCRdb passed the public sequencing reads through fastp at Q25 and MiXCR, retaining productive beta sequences. Every entry covers one CDR3 protein and lists the most common genes and DNA from its rows. This sample holds 120,000 to 150,000 distinct CDR3 sequences; 3% to 4.5% were observed only once. Of the sample, 8.1% falls within the top ten clones. The sequencing sample was made of memory T cells sorted from blood. In light of the paper, this sample's cell subset or site label describes: CD45RO+ enriched T cells. The source is a man younger than 30 in good health.

This clonotype was seen many times. The chain links TRBV7-6 to TRBJ2-2; the match to TRBD1 covers 10 bases. The CDR3 spans 16 residues. V shed 3 bases and J 5 bases; nucleotides not matched to a gene: 6. CDR1 is SGHVS, CDR2 FNYEAQ, per germline. The CDR3 nucleotides are TGTGCCAGCAGCTTGGGACAGGGGAGACAAACCGGGGAGCTGTTTTTT. Amino acids: CASSLGQGRQTGELFF.

This clonotype was observed at least ten times. This chain uses TRBV5-6 with TRBJ2-1; no firm D call. The V gene's germline CDR1 is SGHDT and CDR2 YYEEEE. The CDR3 sequence is 14 residues long. Trimming removed 5 bases at V and 0 bases at J, with 9 bases between. This chain's CDR3 is CASRLRGSYNEQFF. CDR3 nucleotides: TGTGCCAGCAGGCTCCGTGGCTCCTACAATGAGCAGTTCTTC.

This clonotype was recorded at least ten times. The chain recombines TRBV20-1 with TRBJ1-6, with D maybe TRBD1 (6 bases). V lost 6 bases, J lost 7 bases, and 16 bases lay in between. The CDR3 runs 14 residues. Germline V CDR1 and CDR2: DFQATT, SNEGSKA (reference sequence). In nucleotides, the CDR3 is TGCAGTGCCTCACATGCCGGGGGCAATTCACCCCTCCACTTT. This encodes CSASHAGGNSPLHF.

There are many counts of this clonotype. This chain joins TRBV18 and TRBJ2-3; D is possibly TRBD1 or TRBD2 (6 bases each). Germline assignment: CDR1 KGHSH and CDR2 LQKENI. The CDR3 consists of 15 residues. With 2 bases removed from V and 4 bases from J, the gap between germline ends came to 13 bases. DNA of the CDR3: TGTGCCAGCTCACCAGAGGCAGGGGAGGCAGATACGCAGTATTTT. Translation gives CASSPEAGEADTQYF.

This chain connects TRBV27 to TRBJ2-7; D gene uncertain. Trimming removed 3 bases from V and 6 bases from J, with 3 bases in between. Germline CDR1 reads MNHEY; CDR2 reads SMNVEV (reference sequence). This CDR3 has 10 amino acids. CDR3 in amino acids: CASSFPEQYV. Here the CDR3 DNA reads TGTGCCAGCAGTTTTCCCGAGCAGTACGTC.

This clonotype has at least ten counts. V usage is TRBV15 and J usage is TRBJ2-2, with D perhaps matching TRBD1 or TRBD2 (6 bases each). The CDR3 covers 17 residues. Germline V lookup: CDR1 LNHNV, CDR2 YYDKDF (reference sequence). Trimming stripped 1 base from V and 3 bases from J, with 15 bases between. For the CDR3, the DNA is TGTGCCACCAGCAGAGTTTGGGGGCGGAGGGACACCGGGGAGCTGTTTTTT. The encoded protein is CATSRVWGRRDTGELFF.

In this sample, this clonotype turned up many times. The V and J genes are TRBV6-1 and TRBJ2-5; no definite D call. The CDR3 runs 12 residues. Between the trimmed V and J ends, which lost 8 bases and 2 bases, there was a span of 9 bases. CDR1 MNHNS and CDR2 SASEGT come from the germline V gene. CDR3 in DNA: TGTGCCAGCTGGAGCGTACAAGAGACCCAGTACTTC. Translating gives CASWSVQETQYF.

The chain joins TRBV28 to TRBJ1-2; D might be TRBD1 (5 bases). CDR3 length: 15 amino acids. V gave up 7 bases and J gave up 8 bases, with 23 bases separating them. Germline CDR1 reads MDHEN; CDR2 reads SYDVKM. The CDR3 DNA sequence: TGTGCCAGCACTCACTCGACCGCCTCACGGGGCGGCTACACCTTC. This gives the protein CASTHSTASRGGYTF.

This clonotype was observed many times. This rearrangement joins TRBV15 to TRBJ2-7; TRBD2 matches at 8 bases. Germline values: CDR1 LNHNV, CDR2 YYDKDF (reference sequence). The CDR3 covers 17 residues. Germline trimming cut 1 base from V and 2 bases from J; bases unmatched to any gene: 10. The CDR3, as DNA: TGTGCCACCAGCAGAGGATTAGCGGGAAGCTCGGCCTACGAGCAGTACGTC. It encodes CATSRGLAGSSAYEQYV.

This clonotype has ten or more counts. The gene calls are TRBV29-1 and TRBJ1-1, with TRBD1 matching 7 bases. This CDR3 has 14 residues. V lost 3 bases, J lost 7 bases, and 11 bases stayed unmatched. Germline V lookup: CDR1 SQVTM, CDR2 ANQGSEA. The CDR3 coding sequence is TGCAGCGTTGATTCCGACAGGGACGAAATTGAAGCTTTCTTT. Translated, it gives CSVDSDRDEIEAFF.

This clonotype was counted many times. The V and J genes are TRBV12-5 and TRBJ1-1; TRBD1 aligns across 12 bases. Per the germline V gene, CDR1 is LGHNT and CDR2 is FRNRAP. J lost 9 bases, V lost 7 bases, and 6 bases had no gene match. This CDR3 has 13 amino acids. CDR3 loop: CASATGTGGKAFF. In nucleotides, the CDR3 is TGTGCTAGTGCGACCGGGACAGGGGGCAAAGCTTTCTTT. The entire variable domain, with the rest obtained from reference TRBV12-5 and TRBJ1-1, is as follows: DARVTQTPRHKVTEMGQEVTMRCQPILGHNTVFWYRQTMMQGLELLAYFRNRAPLDDSGMPKDRFSAEMPDATLATLKIQPSEPRDSAVYFCASATGTGGKAFFGQGTRLTVV.

The sample holds many counts of this clonotype. V and J are TRBV27 and TRBJ2-2; D is possibly TRBD2 (5 bases). Germline V lookup: CDR1 MNHEY, CDR2 SMNVEV (reference sequence). The CDR3 extends over 17 amino acids. Trimming took 5 bases from V and 3 from J, leaving 19 bases between them. The CDR3 reads CASSTVGDGYHTGELFF. The CDR3 bases are TGTGCCAGCAGTACGGTGGGAGACGGATATCACACCGGGGAGCTGTTTTTT.

This clonotype was picked up many times. This chain links TRBV5-1 with TRBJ1-2; 7 nucleotides line up with TRBD1. The trim removed 0 bases at V and 8 bases at J, leaving 7 bases unmatched. Germline-derived CDR1 and CDR2 are SGHRS and YFSETQ. This CDR3 is built from 14 residues. This CDR3 reads CASSLVGQKEGYTF. The CDR3 region has the DNA TGCGCCAGCAGCTTGGTGGGACAGAAGGAGGGCTACACCTTC.

This clonotype was counted at least ten times. This CDR3 reads CASSYITGTYTEAFF. DNA for the CDR3: TGTGCCAGCAGTTATATCACAGGGACTTACACTGAAGCTTTCTTT. The chain couples TRBV6-2 or TRBV6-3 to TRBJ1-1; perhaps TRBD1 as D (6 bases). V lost 3 bases and J 3 bases, leaving 14 bases between the germline ends. The CDR3 loop spans 15 amino acids. CDR1 is MNHEY and CDR2 is SVGEGT in the germline V gene.

This clonotype was counted many times. The chain uses TRBV29-1 and TRBJ2-3; D gene uncertain. CDR1 is SQVTM, CDR2 ANQGSEA, per germline. This CDR3 comprises 12 residues. Between the trimmed V and J ends, which lost 3 bases and 1 base, there was a span of 5 bases. As DNA, the CDR3 is TGCAGCGTTGATCCAGGCACAGATACGCAGTATTTT. It specifies CSVDPGTDTQYF.

In this sample, this clonotype turned up many times. V is TRBV7-8 and J is TRBJ2-4, with TRBD1 matching over 8 bases. The V gene's germline CDR1 is SGHVS and CDR2 FQNEAQ. This CDR3 region has 15 residues. With 1 base clipped from V and 6 bases from J, the junction kept 5 bases outside the gene matches. CDR3 residues: CASSLEVGTGNIQYF. The CDR3 DNA reads TGTGCCAGCAGCTTAGAGGTTGGGACAGGAAACATTCAGTACTTC.

This clonotype was recorded at least ten times. The chain joins TRBV9 to TRBJ2-3; D unresolved. The CDR3 is 13 residues long. The germline V and J ends were trimmed by 4 bases and 6 bases, with 12 bases remaining between them. Germline values: CDR1 SGDLS, CDR2 YYNGEE. CDR3 nucleotide sequence: TGTGCCAGCAGCCCCGTCTCCACGGATACGCAGTATTTT. As protein: CASSPVSTDTQYF.

This clonotype showed up many times. The chain has TRBV6-1 and TRBJ2-1; TRBD2 aligns across 7 bases. The CDR3 extends over 14 amino acids. Germline V lookup: CDR1 MNHNS, CDR2 SASEGT. V was pared by 10 bases and J by 7 bases, with 13 bases of the junction left unmatched. CDR3 loop: CATRDTGGRNEQFF. CDR3 nucleotide sequence: TGTGCCACAAGAGATACGGGAGGCAGGAATGAGCAGTTCTTC.

This clonotype showed up many times. V is TRBV7-2 and J is TRBJ2-7, with D uncertain. The germline CDR1 and CDR2 sequences are SGHTA and FQGNSA. The CDR3 consists of 13 residues. V was clipped by 1 base and J by 6 bases, with 10 bases between them. The CDR3: CASSLDNKGEQYF. As DNA, the CDR3 is TGTGCCAGCAGCTTAGACAATAAGGGCGAGCAGTACTTC.

This chain joins TRBV7-9 and TRBJ1-1; D unresolved. The germline V and J ends were trimmed by 7 bases and 1 base, with 7 bases remaining between them. The CDR3 sequence is 12 residues long. CDR1 is SEHNR and CDR2 is FQNEAQ in the germline V gene (reference sequence). In nucleotides, the CDR3 is TGTGCCAGCACCCCATGGAACACTGAAGCTTTCTTT. It yields the protein CASTPWNTEAFF.

This clonotype was detected many times. The rearrangement links TRBV20-1 to TRBJ2-4; D call uncertain. Deletions cut 3 bases from V and 1 base from J, with 1 base between. The germline gives CDR1 DFQATT, CDR2 SNEGSKA (reference sequence). The CDR3 length is 11 residues. The CDR3 loop reads CSASAKNIQYF. The CDR3 coding sequence is TGCAGTGCTAGCGCCAAAAACATTCAGTACTTC.

This clonotype came up many times. The V and J genes are TRBV7-2 and TRBJ1-3; D not certain. CDR3 length: 14 amino acids. V was trimmed by 2 bases and J by 2 bases, leaving 7 bases between them. The germline gives CDR1 SGHTA, CDR2 FQGNSA. The CDR3: CASSLYGAGNTIYF. DNA for the CDR3: TGTGCCAGCAGCTTATACGGGGCTGGAAACACCATATATTTT.